This T cell receptor (beta chain) was captured by sequencing in a study of cytomegalovirus exposure and HLA in healthy donors. V was pared by 0 bases and J by 4 bases, with 12 bases of the junction left unmatched. The CDR3 length is 17 residues. Germline values: CDR1 SGHVS, CDR2 FQNEAQ. Of note for this clone: What it binds is unknown.

General study points: In a later analysis, at a false discovery rate of 0.05, 15,000 to 20,000 TCR beta sequences matched HLA alleles. A later analysis linked a missense variant in DCLRE1C to the trimming of TCR beta V and J genes.

Amplification used 60 Vbeta primers and 13 Jbeta primers. Produced via immunoSEQ multiplex PCR; TCRdb's table is partial and in-frame only. This table holds a few hundred thousand clones, approximately 79% found once. The V call is TRBV7-8, the J call TRBJ2-7; 7 positions match TRBD1. This clonotype was obtained from a man aged 18-30 years in good health and CMV-seronegative. Sequenced sample: PBMCs. This CDR3 reads CASSLAFPGQLVYEQYF. CDR3 bases: TGTGCCAGCAGCTTAGCCTTTCCGGGACAGCTGGTGTACGAGCAGTACTTC. Together with reference TRBV7-8 and TRBJ2-7, the CDR3 gives the full variable domain: GAGVSQSPRYKVAKRGQDVALRCDPISGHVSLFWYQQALGQGPEFLTYFQNEAQLDKSGLPSDRFFAERPEGSVSTLKIQRTQQEDSAVYLCASSLAFPGQLVYEQYFGPGTRLTVT.